These 20 T cell receptor beta chains came from one sample sequenced in a study of shared clonotypes between healthy human individuals. The naive CD8 population came from CD45RO-negative cells selected for CCR7, without terminally differentiated effector memory CD45RA+ cells. The assay was immunoSEQ multiplex PCR, and TCRdb's table has in-frame clones only and misses some. The sample shows 1.5 million to 2.5 million clones, about 95% of them seen only once. The sample was naive CD8+ T cells sorted from blood. The receptors were gathered from a young man in good health.

The CDR3 coding sequence is TGCGCCAGCAGCTTGGCCAACCCATATGGAAACACCATATATTTT. Translation: CASSLANPYGNTIYF. This chain connects TRBV5-1 to TRBJ1-3; D gene uncertain. The V gene's germline CDR1 is SGHRS and CDR2 YFSETQ. Trimming shortened V by 0 bases and J by 3 bases, and 10 bases separated the two germline ends. The CDR3 contains 15 residues.

As to this clone: Other nucleotide sequences from this sample produce the same CDR3. The chain is built from TRBV6-5 and TRBJ1-1, with D unresolved. The length of the CDR3 is 11 residues. Germline CDR1 and CDR2: MNHEY and SVGAGI. V lost 5 bases to trimming and J lost 4 bases, with 5 bases between them. The CDR3 DNA sequence: TGTGCCAGCAGTGGGCGCACTGAAGCTTTCTTT. Translating it yields CASSGRTEAFF.

The V and J genes are TRBV5-1 and TRBJ2-1; 10 bases match TRBD2. V lost 0 bases, J lost 5 bases, and 11 bases stayed unmatched. Germline V gene sequence: CDR1 SGHRS, CDR2 YFSETQ. The CDR3 is 18 residues long. The CDR3 region has the DNA TGCGCCAGCAGCTTGGATTTCTCTAGCGGGGGACCAAACAATGAGCAGTTCTTC. Its translation: CASSLDFSSGGPNNEQFF.

This chain connects TRBV2 to TRBJ2-3, with TRBD2 matching over 9 bases. CDR1 SNHLY and CDR2 FYNNEI come from the germline V gene. The CDR3 is 17 amino acids. J lost 3 bases, V lost 7 bases, and 14 bases had no gene match. This CDR3 is CASNGVLAGISTDTQYF. The DNA for the CDR3 is TGTGCCAGCAACGGAGTACTAGCGGGTATTTCTACAGATACGCAGTATTTT.

This chain uses TRBV4-1 with TRBJ2-3; D call uncertain. Germline assignment: CDR1 MGHRA and CDR2 YSYEKL. Trimming took off 0 bases at V and 0 bases at J, with 4 bases between the two ends. This CDR3 has 14 amino acids. The CDR3 sequence: CASSQDFSTDTQYF. The CDR3 DNA sequence: TGCGCCAGCAGCCAAGATTTTAGCACAGATACGCAGTATTTT.

This chain uses TRBV7-6 with TRBJ2-1, with a possible D match to TRBD1 (5 bases). V was clipped by 3 bases and J by 1 base, with 13 bases between them. Germline V gives CDR1 SGHVS, CDR2 FNYEAQ. CDR3 size: 16 residues. The chain's CDR3 is CASSLVQGTSYNEQFF. CDR3 bases: TGTGCCAGCAGCTTGGTCCAGGGAACGTCCTACAATGAGCAGTTCTTC.

The genes are TRBV7-9 and TRBJ2-7; D unclear. Germline V gives CDR1 SEHNR, CDR2 FQNEAQ (reference sequence). This CDR3 is 12 amino acids long. Between the trimmed V and J ends, which lost 5 bases and 3 bases, there was a span of 8 bases. CDR3 region: CASSIVHYEQYF. The CDR3 nucleotides read TGTGCCAGCAGCATAGTACACTACGAGCAGTACTTC. Combining the CDR3 with reference TRBV7-9 and TRBJ2-7 gives the whole variable domain DTGVSQNPRHKITKRGQNVTFRCDPISEHNRLYWYRQTLGQGPEFLTYFQNEAQLEKSRLLSDRFSAERPKGSFSTLEIQRTEQGDSAMYLCASSIVHYEQYFGPGTRLTVT.

This chain connects TRBV19 to TRBJ2-3, with 15 bases that match TRBD2. This CDR3 comprises 18 residues. Germline CDR1 and CDR2: LNHDA and SQIVND (reference sequence). V lost 3 bases, J lost 3 bases, and 7 bases stayed unmatched. CDR3 nucleotide sequence: TGTGCCAGTAGTATTGGCGGGACTAGCGGGGGGATTACAGATACGCAGTATTTT. It yields the protein CASSIGGTSGGITDTQYF.

CDR3 residues: CASSLLGTKHLRV. CDR3 DNA: TGTGCCAGCAGTCTGCTCGGGACCAAACATCTAAGAGTC. J is TRBJ2-7 and V is TRBV5-8; D is tentatively TRBD1 or TRBD2 (5 bases each). CDR3 length: 13 amino acids. From germline, CDR1 is SGHTS and CDR2 YDEGEE.

V is TRBV5-1 and J is TRBJ2-5; perhaps TRBD1 as D (5 bases). With 2 bases removed from V and 4 bases from J, the gap between germline ends came to 12 bases. CDR1 is SGHRS, CDR2 YFSETQ, per germline. The CDR3 contains 14 residues. The CDR3 bases are TGCGCCAGCAGCTTAACAGGTTCTTCAGAGACCCAGTACTTC. Translating gives CASSLTGSSETQYF.

The chain couples TRBV4-3 to TRBJ2-2, with D possibly TRBD2 on 6 matching bases. The CDR3 is made up of 15 amino acids. The germline V gene has CDR1 LGHNA and CDR2 YSLEER. The germline V and J ends were trimmed by 1 base and 3 bases, with 9 bases remaining between them. CDR3 in amino acids: CASSQGLAHTGELFF. The CDR3 bases are TGCGCCAGCAGCCAAGGGCTAGCGCACACCGGGGAGCTGTTTTTT.

This clone was picked up one time. The chain joins TRBV7-2 to TRBJ2-7; 8 bases fit TRBD1. The CDR3 loop spans 16 amino acids. Germline V lookup: CDR1 SGHTA, CDR2 FQGNSA. V gave up 1 base and J gave up 3 bases; unmatched junction bases: 8. CDR3 nucleotide sequence: TGTGCCAGCAGCTTAGAGGGGTGGACAGGGAACTACGAGCAGTACTTC. Its translation is CASSLEGWTGNYEQYF.

J is TRBJ2-7 and V is TRBV5-1; D is unclear. Trimming removed 4 bases at V and 4 bases at J, with 12 bases between. This CDR3 contains 13 residues. Germline CDR1 reads SGHRS; CDR2 reads YFSETQ. CDR3 nucleotide sequence: TGCGCCAGCAGCCCCGCAGACACTTACGAGCAGTACTTC. This encodes CASSPADTYEQYF.

As for this clone: At the DNA level, this CDR3 is encoded by other sequences in the same sample as well. The chain is built from TRBV4-1 and TRBJ2-7, with D perhaps TRBD1 (6 bases). Germline V gene data show CDR1 as MGHRA and CDR2 as YSYEKL. V was trimmed by 1 base and J by 4 bases, leaving 8 bases between them. This CDR3 spans 13 amino acids. CDR3 protein: CASSQGTGYEQYF. CDR3 nucleotide sequence: TGCGCCAGCAGCCAAGGAACAGGGTACGAGCAGTACTTC.

The chain couples TRBV27 to TRBJ1-6; no clear D gene. This CDR3 spans 17 amino acids. The V end was cut by 3 bases, the J end by 0 bases, with 12 bases between. The germline gives CDR1 MNHEY, CDR2 SMNVEV (reference sequence). The DNA for the CDR3 is TGTGCCAGCAGTTTTTCCGCAGAAAGCTCCTATAATTCACCCCTCCACTTT. Translated: CASSFSAESSYNSPLHF.

This chain joins TRBV7-2 and TRBJ2-7, with D perhaps matching TRBD2 (7 bases). The CDR3 has 16 amino acids. Trimming took 6 bases from V and 2 from J, leaving 20 bases between them. Germline assignment: CDR1 SGHTA and CDR2 FQGNSA. In DNA, the CDR3 is TGTGCCAGCAGTCCTGGGGGGGCGGGGAGTACCTACGAGCAGTACTTC. Translation: CASSPGGAGSTYEQYF.

The rearrangement links TRBV9 to TRBJ1-1, with D unresolved. CDR3 size: 13 residues. From germline, CDR1 is SGDLS and CDR2 YYNGEE. V was trimmed by 4 bases and J by 8 bases, leaving 15 bases between them. CDR3 coding DNA: TGTGCCAGCAGCCCATTAGAAGGGAGCGAAGCTTTCTTT. Translated, it gives CASSPLEGSEAFF.

Only one count was recorded for this clone. V gene TRBV7-8 combines with J gene TRBJ2-2; maybe TRBD1 (8 bases). Germline CDR1 SGHVS, CDR2 FQNEAQ. This CDR3 comprises 19 residues. Trimming removed 4 bases from V and 3 bases from J, with 24 bases in between. The CDR3 here is CASSSVLLQGEGDTGELFF. CDR3 nucleotides: TGTGCCAGCAGCTCCGTCTTGTTACAGGGGGAGGGCGACACCGGGGAGCTGTTTTTT. The full variable domain, rest sourced from reference TRBV7-8 and TRBJ2-2, is GAGVSQSPRYKVAKRGQDVALRCDPISGHVSLFWYQQALGQGPEFLTYFQNEAQLDKSGLPSDRFFAERPEGSVSTLKIQRTQQEDSAVYLCASSSVLLQGEGDTGELFFGEGSRLTVL.

This rearrangement joins TRBV29-1 to TRBJ2-1, with 11 bases matching TRBD2. V trimming: 4 bases; J trimming: 7 bases; junction bases outside the gene matches: 0. Germline V lookup: CDR1 SQVTM, CDR2 ANQGSEA. This CDR3 has 12 amino acids. CDR3 DNA: TGCAGCGTTGGACTAGCGGGAAATGAGCAGTTCTTC. Protein product: CSVGLAGNEQFF.

V is TRBV30 and J is TRBJ1-6; D ambiguous. Germline V gene sequence: CDR1 GTSNPN, CDR2 SVGIG (reference sequence). The CDR3 contains 17 residues. Deletions cut 0 bases from V and 0 bases from J, with 12 bases between. CDR3 sequence: CAWSVSVFGSYNSPLHF. The CDR3 DNA reads TGTGCCTGGAGTGTATCGGTTTTCGGCTCCTATAATTCACCCCTCCACTTT.